This paragraph reports one TCR beta chain. Individuals aged roughly 18 to 100 years were recruited from roughly 22 US areas. The data are from a study of blood T cell repertoires in COVID-19. Study background: PBMCs, B-cell-depleted T cells, or T cells provided the cDNA or gDNA that made up the material.

Libraries were prepared by immunoSEQ multiplex PCR; TCRdb keeps only in-frame clonotypes and omits some of them. In the table there are 280,000 or so clones, roughly 88% of which are singletons. Trimming removed 5 bases at V and 8 bases at J, with 12 bases between. This CDR3 comprises 12 residues. Germline assignment: CDR1 SGHTA and CDR2 FQGTGA. The sequenced sample consisted of PBMCs or T cells enriched from blood (not recorded which). The sequence derives from a man aged 25-40 years who had recovered from COVID-19. The rearrangement joins TRBV7-3 to TRBJ1-2; perhaps TRBD1 as D (5 bases). DNA for the CDR3: TGTGCCAGCAGCGACAGCAGTGGAGGCTACACCTTC. This gives the protein CASSDSSGGYTF.